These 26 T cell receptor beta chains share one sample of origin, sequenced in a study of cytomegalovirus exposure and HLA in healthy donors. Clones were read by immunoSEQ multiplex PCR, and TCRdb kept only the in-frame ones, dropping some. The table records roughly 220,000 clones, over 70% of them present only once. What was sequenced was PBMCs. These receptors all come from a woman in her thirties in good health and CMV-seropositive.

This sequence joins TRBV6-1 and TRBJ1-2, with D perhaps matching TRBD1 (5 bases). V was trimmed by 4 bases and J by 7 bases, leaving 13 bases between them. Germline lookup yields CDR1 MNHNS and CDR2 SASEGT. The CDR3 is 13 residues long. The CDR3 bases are TGTGCCAGCAGTGGACTGCAGGGTGGTGGCTACACCTTC. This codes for CASSGLQGGGYTF.

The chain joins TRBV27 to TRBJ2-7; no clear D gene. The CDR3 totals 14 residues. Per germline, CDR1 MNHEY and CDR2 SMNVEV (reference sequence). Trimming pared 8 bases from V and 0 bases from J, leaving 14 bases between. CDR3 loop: CASSRQALSYEQYF. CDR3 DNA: TGTGCCAGCTCCAGGCAGGCCCTCTCCTACGAGCAGTACTTC.

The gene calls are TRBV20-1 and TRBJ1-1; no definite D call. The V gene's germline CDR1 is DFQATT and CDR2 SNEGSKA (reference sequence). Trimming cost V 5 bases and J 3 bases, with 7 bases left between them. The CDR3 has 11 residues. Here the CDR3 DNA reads TGCAGTGCTTTGGAGTACACTGAAGCTTTCTTT. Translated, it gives CSALEYTEAFF.

The CDR3 loop reads CASSSTETQYF. CDR3 sequence (DNA): TGTGCCAGCAGCTCAACAGAGACCCAGTACTTC. The V call is TRBV7-9, the J call TRBJ2-5; the D is unclear. The germline gives CDR1 SEHNR, CDR2 FQNEAQ (reference sequence). V lost 4 bases and J lost 4, with 4 bases in between. CDR3 length: 11 amino acids.

CDR3 in DNA: TGTGCCAGCAGCTACCCGACTAGCGGGGGGCCCAACCCCTACAATGAGCAGTTCTTC. It translates to CASSYPTSGGPNPYNEQFF. The chain uses TRBV7-9 and TRBJ2-1; 13 positions match TRBD2. The CDR3 runs to 19 residues. V gave up 4 bases and J gave up 2 bases; unmatched junction bases: 11. Germline V CDR1 and CDR2: SEHNR, FQNEAQ (reference sequence).

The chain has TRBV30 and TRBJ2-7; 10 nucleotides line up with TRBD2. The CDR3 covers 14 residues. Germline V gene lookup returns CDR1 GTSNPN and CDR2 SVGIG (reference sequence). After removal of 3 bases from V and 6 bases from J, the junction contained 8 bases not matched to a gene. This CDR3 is CAWRGIAGGLEQYF. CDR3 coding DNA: TGTGCCTGGAGGGGAATAGCGGGAGGTCTCGAGCAGTACTTC.

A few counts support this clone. The CDR3 here is CASSRDRVEKLFF. The CDR3 nucleotides read TGTGCCAGTAGTAGAGACAGGGTCGAAAAACTGTTTTTT. The chain has TRBV19 and TRBJ1-4; 7 bases agree with TRBD1. Germline assignment: CDR1 LNHDA and CDR2 SQIVND (reference sequence). Trimming removed 4 bases from V and 8 bases from J; junction bases left unmatched: 4. This CDR3 is built from 13 residues.

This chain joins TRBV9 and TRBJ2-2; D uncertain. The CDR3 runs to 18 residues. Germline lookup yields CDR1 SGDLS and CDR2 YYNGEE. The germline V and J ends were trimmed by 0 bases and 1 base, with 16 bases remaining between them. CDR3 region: CASSVGAENRKNTGELFF. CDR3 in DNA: TGTGCCAGCAGCGTAGGGGCGGAGAACCGGAAGAACACCGGGGAGCTGTTTTTT.

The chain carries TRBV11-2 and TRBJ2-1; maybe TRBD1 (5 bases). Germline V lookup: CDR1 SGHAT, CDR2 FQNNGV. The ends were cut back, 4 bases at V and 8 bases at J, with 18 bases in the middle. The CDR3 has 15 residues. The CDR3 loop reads CASSSIGPQGDEQFF. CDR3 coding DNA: TGTGCCAGCAGCTCCATTGGCCCCCAGGGCGATGAGCAGTTCTTC.

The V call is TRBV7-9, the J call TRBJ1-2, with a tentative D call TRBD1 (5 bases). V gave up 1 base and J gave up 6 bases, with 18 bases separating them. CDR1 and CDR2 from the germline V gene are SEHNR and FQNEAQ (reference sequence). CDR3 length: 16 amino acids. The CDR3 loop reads CASSLEERLKGDGYTF. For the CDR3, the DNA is TGTGCCAGCAGCTTAGAGGAACGCCTCAAAGGGGATGGCTACACCTTC.

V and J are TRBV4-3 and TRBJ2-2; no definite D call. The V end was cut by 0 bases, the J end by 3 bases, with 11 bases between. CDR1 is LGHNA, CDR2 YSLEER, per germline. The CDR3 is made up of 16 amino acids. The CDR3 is CASSQEPETDTGELFF. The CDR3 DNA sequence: TGCGCCAGCAGCCAAGAACCGGAGACTGACACCGGGGAGCTGTTTTTT.

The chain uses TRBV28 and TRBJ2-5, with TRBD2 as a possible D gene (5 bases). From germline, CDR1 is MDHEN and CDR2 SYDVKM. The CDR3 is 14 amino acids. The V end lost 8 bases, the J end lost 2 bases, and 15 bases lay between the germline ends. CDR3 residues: CASGGLALQETQYF. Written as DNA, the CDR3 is TGTGCCAGCGGTGGGTTAGCGCTTCAAGAGACCCAGTACTTC.

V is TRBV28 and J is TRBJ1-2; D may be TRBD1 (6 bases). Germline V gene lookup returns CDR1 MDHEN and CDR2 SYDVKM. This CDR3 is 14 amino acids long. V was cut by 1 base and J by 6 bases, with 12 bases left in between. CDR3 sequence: CASSLFRRGDGYTF. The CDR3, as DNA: TGTGCCAGCAGTTTATTTCGCAGGGGAGATGGCTACACCTTC.

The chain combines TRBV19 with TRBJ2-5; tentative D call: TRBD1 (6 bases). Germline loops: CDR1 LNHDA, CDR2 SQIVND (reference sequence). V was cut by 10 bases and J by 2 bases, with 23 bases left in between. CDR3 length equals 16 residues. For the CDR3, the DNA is TGTGCCACTACCTTTTCTGGGAAGGGGGTTCAAGAGACCCAGTACTTC. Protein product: CATTFSGKGVQETQYF.

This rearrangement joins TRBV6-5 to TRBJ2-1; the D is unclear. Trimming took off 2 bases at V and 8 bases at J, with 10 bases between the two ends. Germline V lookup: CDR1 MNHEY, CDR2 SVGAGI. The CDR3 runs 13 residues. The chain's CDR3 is CASSYVESDEQFF. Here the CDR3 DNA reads TGTGCCAGCAGTTACGTGGAGTCGGATGAGCAGTTCTTC.

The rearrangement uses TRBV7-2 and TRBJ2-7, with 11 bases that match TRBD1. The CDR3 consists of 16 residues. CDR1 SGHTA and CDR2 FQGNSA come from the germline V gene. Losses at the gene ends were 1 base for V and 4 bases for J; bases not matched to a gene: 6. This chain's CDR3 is CASSLGGTGGIYEQYF. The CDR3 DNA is TGTGCCAGCAGCTTAGGTGGGACAGGGGGTATTTACGAGCAGTACTTC.

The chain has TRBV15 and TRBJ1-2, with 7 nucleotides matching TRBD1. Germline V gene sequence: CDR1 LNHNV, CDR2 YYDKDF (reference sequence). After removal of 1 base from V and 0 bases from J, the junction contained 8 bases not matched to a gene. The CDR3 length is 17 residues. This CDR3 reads CATSRGIDRVSNYGYTF. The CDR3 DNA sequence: TGTGCCACCAGCAGAGGAATCGACAGGGTTTCTAACTATGGCTACACCTTC.

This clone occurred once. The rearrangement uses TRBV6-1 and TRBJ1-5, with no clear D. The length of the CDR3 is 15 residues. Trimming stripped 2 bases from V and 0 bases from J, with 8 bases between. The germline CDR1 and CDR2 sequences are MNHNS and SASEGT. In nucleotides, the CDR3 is TGTGCCAGCAGTGAACAGAGGGATAGCAATCAGCCCCAGCATTTT. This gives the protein CASSEQRDSNQPQHF.

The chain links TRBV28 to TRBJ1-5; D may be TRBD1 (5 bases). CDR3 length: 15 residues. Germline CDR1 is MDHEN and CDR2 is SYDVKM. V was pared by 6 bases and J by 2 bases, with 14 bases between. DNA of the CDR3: TGTGCCAGCAGCTACCGCGCGGGGCGCAATCAGCCCCAGCATTTT. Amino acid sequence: CASSYRAGRNQPQHF.

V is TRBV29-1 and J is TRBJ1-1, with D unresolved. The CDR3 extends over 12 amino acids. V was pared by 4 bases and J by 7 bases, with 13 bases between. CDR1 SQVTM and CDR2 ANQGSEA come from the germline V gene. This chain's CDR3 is CSVARAQGEAFF. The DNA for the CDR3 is TGCAGCGTTGCGAGGGCGCAAGGTGAAGCTTTCTTT.

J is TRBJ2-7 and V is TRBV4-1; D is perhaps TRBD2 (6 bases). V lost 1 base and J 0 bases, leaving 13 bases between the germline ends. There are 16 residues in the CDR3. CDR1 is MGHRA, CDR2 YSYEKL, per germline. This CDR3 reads CASSQVVMTSSYEQYF. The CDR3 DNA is TGCGCCAGCAGCCAAGTAGTGATGACTAGCTCCTACGAGCAGTACTTC.

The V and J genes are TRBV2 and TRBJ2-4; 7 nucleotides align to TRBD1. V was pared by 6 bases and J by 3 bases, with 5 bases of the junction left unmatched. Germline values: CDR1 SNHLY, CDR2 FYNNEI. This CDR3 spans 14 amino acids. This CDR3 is CASSPTGSKNIQYF. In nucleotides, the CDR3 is TGTGCCAGCAGCCCGACAGGGAGCAAAAACATTCAGTACTTC.

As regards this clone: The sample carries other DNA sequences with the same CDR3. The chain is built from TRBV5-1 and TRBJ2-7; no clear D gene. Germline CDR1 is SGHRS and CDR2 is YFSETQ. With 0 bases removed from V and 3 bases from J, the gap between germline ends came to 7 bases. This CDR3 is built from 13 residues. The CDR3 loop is CASSLAGNYEQYF. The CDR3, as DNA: TGCGCCAGCAGCTTGGCTGGCAACTACGAGCAGTACTTC. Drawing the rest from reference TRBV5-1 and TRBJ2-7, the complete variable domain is KAGVTQTPRYLIKTRGQQVTLSCSPISGHRSVSWYQQTPGQGLQFLFEYFSETQRNKGNFPGRFSGRQFSNSRSEMNVSTLELGDSALYLCASSLAGNYEQYFGPGTRLTVT.

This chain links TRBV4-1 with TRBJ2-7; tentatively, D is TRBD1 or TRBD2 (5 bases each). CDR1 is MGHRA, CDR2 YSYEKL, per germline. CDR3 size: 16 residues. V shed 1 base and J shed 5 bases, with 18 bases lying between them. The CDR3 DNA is TGCGCCAGCAGCCAAGCCCGGGACCTGGGCATCCACGAGCAGTACTTC. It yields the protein CASSQARDLGIHEQYF.

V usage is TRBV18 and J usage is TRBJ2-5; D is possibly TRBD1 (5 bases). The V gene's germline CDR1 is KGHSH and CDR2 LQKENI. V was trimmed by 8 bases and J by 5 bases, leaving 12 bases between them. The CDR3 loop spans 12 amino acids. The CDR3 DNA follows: TGTGCCAGCGCCCGACAGTGGGAGACCCAGTACTTC. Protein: CASARQWETQYF.

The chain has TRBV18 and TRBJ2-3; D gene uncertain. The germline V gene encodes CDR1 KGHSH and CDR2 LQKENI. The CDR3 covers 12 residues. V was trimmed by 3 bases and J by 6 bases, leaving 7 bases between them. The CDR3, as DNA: TGTGCCAGCTCACCGACGGAGGATACGCAGTATTTT. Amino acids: CASSPTEDTQYF. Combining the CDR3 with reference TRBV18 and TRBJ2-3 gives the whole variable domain NAGVMQNPRHLVRRRGQEARLRCSPMKGHSHVYWYRQLPEEGLKFMVYLQKENIIDESGMPKERFSAEFPKEGPSILRIQQVVRGDSAAYFCASSPTEDTQYFGPGTRLTVL.